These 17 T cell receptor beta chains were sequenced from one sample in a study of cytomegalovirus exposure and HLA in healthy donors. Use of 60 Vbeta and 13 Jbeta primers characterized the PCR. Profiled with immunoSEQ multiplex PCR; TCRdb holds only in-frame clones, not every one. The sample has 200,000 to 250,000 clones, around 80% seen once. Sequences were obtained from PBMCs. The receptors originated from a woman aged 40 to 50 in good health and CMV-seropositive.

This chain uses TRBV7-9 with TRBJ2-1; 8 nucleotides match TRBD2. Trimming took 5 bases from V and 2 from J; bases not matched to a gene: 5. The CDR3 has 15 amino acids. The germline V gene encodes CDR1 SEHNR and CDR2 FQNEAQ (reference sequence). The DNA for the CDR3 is TGTGCCAGCAGCCTACTAGCGGACCCCTACAATGAGCAGTTCTTC. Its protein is CASSLLADPYNEQFF.

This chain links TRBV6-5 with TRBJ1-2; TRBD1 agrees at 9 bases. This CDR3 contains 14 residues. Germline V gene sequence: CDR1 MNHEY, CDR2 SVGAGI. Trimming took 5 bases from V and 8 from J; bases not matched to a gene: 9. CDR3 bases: TGTGCCAGCAGTGAAACACAGGGGGCGCGGGGCTACACCTTC. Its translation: CASSETQGARGYTF.

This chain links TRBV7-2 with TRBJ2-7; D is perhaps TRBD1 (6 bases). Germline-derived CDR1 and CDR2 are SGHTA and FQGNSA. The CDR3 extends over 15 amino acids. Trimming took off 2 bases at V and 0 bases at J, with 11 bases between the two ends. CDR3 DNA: TGTGCCAGCAGCTTAATGGGGGCCCGCTCCTACGAGCAGTACTTC. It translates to CASSLMGARSYEQYF. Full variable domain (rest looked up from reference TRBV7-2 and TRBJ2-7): GAGVSQSPSNKVTEKGKDVELRCDPISGHTALYWYRQSLGQGLEFLIYFQGNSAPDKSGLPSDRFSAERTGGSVSTLTIQRTQQEDSAVYLCASSLMGARSYEQYFGPGTRLTVT.

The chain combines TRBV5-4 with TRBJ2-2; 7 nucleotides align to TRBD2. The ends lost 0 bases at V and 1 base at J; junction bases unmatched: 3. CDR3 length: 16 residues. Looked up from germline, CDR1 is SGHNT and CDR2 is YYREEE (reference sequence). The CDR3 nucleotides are TGTGCCAGCAGCTTGGATCCTAGCGGGAACACCGGGGAGCTGTTTTTT. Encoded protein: CASSLDPSGNTGELFF.

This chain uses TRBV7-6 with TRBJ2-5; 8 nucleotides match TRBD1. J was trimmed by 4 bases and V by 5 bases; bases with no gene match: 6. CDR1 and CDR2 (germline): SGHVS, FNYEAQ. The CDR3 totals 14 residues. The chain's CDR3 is CASSPGGVGETQYF. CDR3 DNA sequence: TGTGCCAGCAGCCCAGGGGGCGTGGGAGAGACCCAGTACTTC.

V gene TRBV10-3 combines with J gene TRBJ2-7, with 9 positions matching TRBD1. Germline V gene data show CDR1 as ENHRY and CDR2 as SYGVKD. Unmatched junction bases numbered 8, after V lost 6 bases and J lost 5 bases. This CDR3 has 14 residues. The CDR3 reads CAIREPGQGDEQYF. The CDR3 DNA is TGTGCCATCAGGGAGCCGGGACAGGGTGACGAGCAGTACTTC.

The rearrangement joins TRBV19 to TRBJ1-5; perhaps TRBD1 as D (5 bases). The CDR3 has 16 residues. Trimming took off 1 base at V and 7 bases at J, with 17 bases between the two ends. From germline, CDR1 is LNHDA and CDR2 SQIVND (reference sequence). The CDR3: CASSIGQGRNGQPQHF. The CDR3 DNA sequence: TGTGCCAGTAGTATAGGTCAGGGAAGGAATGGACAGCCCCAGCATTTT.

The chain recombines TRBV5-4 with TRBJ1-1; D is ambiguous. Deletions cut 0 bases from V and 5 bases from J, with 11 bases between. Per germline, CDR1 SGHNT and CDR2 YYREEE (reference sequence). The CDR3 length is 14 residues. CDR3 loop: CASSLEAQATEAFF. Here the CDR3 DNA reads TGTGCCAGCAGCTTGGAGGCTCAGGCGACTGAAGCTTTCTTT.

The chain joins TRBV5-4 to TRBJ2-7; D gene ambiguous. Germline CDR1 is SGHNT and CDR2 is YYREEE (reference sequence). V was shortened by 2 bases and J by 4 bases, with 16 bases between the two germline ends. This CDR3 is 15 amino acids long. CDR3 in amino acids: CASSFLSDLGYEQYF. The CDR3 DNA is TGTGCCAGCAGCTTCCTCAGCGACCTCGGGTACGAGCAGTACTTC. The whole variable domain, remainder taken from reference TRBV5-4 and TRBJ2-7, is ETGVTQSPTHLIKTRGQQVTLRCSSQSGHNTVSWYQQALGQGPQFIFQYYREEENGRGNFPPRFSGLQFPNYSSELNVNALELDDSALYLCASSFLSDLGYEQYFGPGTRLTVT.

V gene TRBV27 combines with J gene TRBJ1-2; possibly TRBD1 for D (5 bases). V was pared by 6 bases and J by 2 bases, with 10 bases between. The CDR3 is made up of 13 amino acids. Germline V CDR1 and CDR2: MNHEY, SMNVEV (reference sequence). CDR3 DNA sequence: TGTGCCAGCAGAGAACCAGGGAACTATGGCTACACCTTC. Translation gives CASREPGNYGYTF.

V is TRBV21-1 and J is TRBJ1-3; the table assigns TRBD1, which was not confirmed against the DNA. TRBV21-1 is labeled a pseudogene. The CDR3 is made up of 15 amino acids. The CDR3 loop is CASSTDSSSGNTIYF. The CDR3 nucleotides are TGTGCCAGCAGTACGGACAGTTCCTCTGGAAACACCATATATTTT.

In DNA form, the CDR3 reads TGTGCCTGGAGGGTGATAGGGCCTAGCGGGGGCGATACGCAGTATTTT. Translated: CAWRVIGPSGGDTQYF. The J gene is TRBJ2-3, the V gene TRBV30, with 10 bases fitting TRBD2. Per germline, CDR1 GTSNPN and CDR2 SVGIG (reference sequence). V gave up 3 bases and J gave up 6 bases; unmatched junction bases: 12. The CDR3 is made up of 16 amino acids.

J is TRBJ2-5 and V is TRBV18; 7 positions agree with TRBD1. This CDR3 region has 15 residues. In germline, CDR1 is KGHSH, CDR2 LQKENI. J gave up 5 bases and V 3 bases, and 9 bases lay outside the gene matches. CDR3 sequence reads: CASSPKGGTAETQYF. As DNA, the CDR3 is TGTGCCAGCTCACCGAAAGGGGGCACCGCCGAGACCCAGTACTTC.

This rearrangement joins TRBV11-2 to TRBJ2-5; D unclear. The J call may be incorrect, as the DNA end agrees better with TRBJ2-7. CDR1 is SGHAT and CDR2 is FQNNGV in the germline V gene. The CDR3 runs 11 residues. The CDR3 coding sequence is TGTGCCAGCATTGGTCCCTACGAGCAGTACTTC. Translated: CASIGPYEQYF.

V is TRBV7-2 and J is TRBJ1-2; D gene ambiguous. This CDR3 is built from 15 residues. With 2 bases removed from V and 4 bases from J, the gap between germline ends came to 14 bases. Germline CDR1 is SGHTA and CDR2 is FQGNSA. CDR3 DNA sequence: TGTGCCAGCAGCTTAAGATCAGGACTGGCCTATGGCTACACCTTC. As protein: CASSLRSGLAYGYTF.

The CDR3: CASSSGGGSGTDEQFF. Here the CDR3 DNA reads TGCGCCAGCAGCAGTGGAGGGGGTTCGGGGACAGATGAGCAGTTCTTC. The chain combines TRBV5-1 with TRBJ2-1; maybe TRBD1 (7 bases). CDR1 is SGHRS and CDR2 is YFSETQ in the germline V gene. Trimming took off 4 bases at V and 8 bases at J, with 22 bases between the two ends. CDR3 length: 16 amino acids. Complete variable domain (other parts from reference TRBV5-1 and TRBJ2-1): KAGVTQTPRYLIKTRGQQVTLSCSPISGHRSVSWYQQTPGQGLQFLFEYFSETQRNKGNFPGRFSGRQFSNSRSEMNVSTLELGDSALYLCASSSGGGSGTDEQFFGPGTRLTVL.

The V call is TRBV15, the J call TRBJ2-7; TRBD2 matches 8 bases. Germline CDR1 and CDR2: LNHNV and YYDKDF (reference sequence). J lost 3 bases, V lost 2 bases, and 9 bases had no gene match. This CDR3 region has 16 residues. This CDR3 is CATSRPGVAGRYEQYF. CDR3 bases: TGTGCCACCAGCAGACCTGGGGTAGCGGGACGCTACGAGCAGTACTTC.